These 18 T cell receptor beta chains originate from one sample sequenced in a study of shared clonotypes between healthy human individuals. Assay used: immunoSEQ multiplex PCR; TCRdb lists only in-frame clones, some missing. The top ten clones hold roughly 0.055% of a sample with some 550,000 clones, less than 98% of them seen once. Sequencing was performed on naive CD4+ T cells sorted from blood. Subset indicated: CD45RA+ positively selected. These receptor sequences come from a woman aged 25-40 years in good health.

The genes are TRBV27 and TRBJ1-1; the D gene is possibly TRBD1 (5 bases). Trimming cost V 4 bases and J 8 bases, with 20 bases left between them. The CDR3 extends over 15 amino acids. Looked up from germline, CDR1 is MNHEY and CDR2 is SMNVEV (reference sequence). Here the CDR3 DNA reads TGTGCCAGCAGTTCGTTCCCCGGGGCTGCATTAGAAGCTTTCTTT. This sequence encodes CASSSFPGAALEAFF.

The chain recombines TRBV7-9 with TRBJ2-2; D call uncertain. Germline V gene lookup returns CDR1 SEHNR and CDR2 FQNEAQ (reference sequence). V lost 2 bases and J lost 1, with 8 bases in between. CDR3 length: 15 residues. The CDR3 nucleotides read TGTGCCAGCAGCTTAAGAGCCTTGAACACCGGGGAGCTGTTTTTT. Translated, it gives CASSLRALNTGELFF.

This sequence joins TRBV4-1 and TRBJ1-2; possibly TRBD1 for D (5 bases). Trimming removed 1 base from V and 7 bases from J, with 16 bases in between. Germline V gene lookup returns CDR1 MGHRA and CDR2 YSYEKL. This CDR3 region has 15 residues. The CDR3 sequence: CASSQGGKDWGGYTF. As DNA, the CDR3 is TGCGCCAGCAGCCAAGGGGGGAAAGACTGGGGTGGCTACACCTTC.

This clone appeared a single time. This chain connects TRBV6-1 to TRBJ2-5; TRBD2 agrees at 10 bases. CDR3 size: 14 residues. Germline CDR1 reads MNHNS; CDR2 reads SASEGT. Germline trimming cut 6 bases from V and 5 bases from J; bases unmatched to any gene: 6. DNA of the CDR3: TGTGCCAGCAGGGCTCAAGCGGGAGGGGAGACCCAGTACTTC. Amino acids: CASRAQAGGETQYF.

The V and J genes are TRBV10-3 and TRBJ1-4, with D possibly TRBD1 on 6 matching bases. CDR1 ENHRY and CDR2 SYGVKD come from the germline V gene. This CDR3 is 15 amino acids long. The ends were cut back, 8 bases at V and 5 bases at J, with 18 bases in the middle. Written as DNA, the CDR3 is TGTGCCATCTCCGGAGGAACAGGGATGAATGAAAAACTGTTTTTT. Residues: CAISGGTGMNEKLFF.

Details on this clone: Within the sample, other DNA sequences also encode this same CDR3. This chain's CDR3 is CASSPGQGNQPQHF. CDR3 sequence (DNA): TGTGCCAGCAGCCCCGGACAGGGCAATCAGCCCCAGCATTTT. V and J are TRBV4-2 and TRBJ1-5, with 7 bases matching TRBD1. Germline assignment: CDR1 LGHNA and CDR2 YNFKEQ. CDR3 length: 14 residues. Trimming removed 4 bases from V and 2 bases from J; junction bases left unmatched: 2.

V gene TRBV5-4 combines with J gene TRBJ2-5; D perhaps matches TRBD1 (6 bases). CDR3 length: 15 residues. Deletions cut 4 bases from V and 4 bases from J, with 17 bases between. Per germline, CDR1 SGHNT and CDR2 YYREEE (reference sequence). CDR3 nucleotide sequence: TGTGCCAGCAGCCGGGGCAGGGGCGAAGTAGAGACCCAGTACTTC. Residues: CASSRGRGEVETQYF.

The CDR3 protein is CASSPGDEQFF. The CDR3 DNA is TGTGCCAGCAGCCCCGGGGATGAGCAGTTCTTC. The rearrangement uses TRBV7-3 and TRBJ2-1; possible D gene TRBD2, 5 bases. CDR1 is SGHTA and CDR2 is FQGTGA in the germline V gene. There are 11 residues in the CDR3. Trimming stripped 5 bases from V and 8 bases from J, with 7 bases between.

The V call is TRBV10-3, the J call TRBJ2-1; TRBD2 matches 8 bases. The CDR3 has 11 amino acids. Germline V lookup: CDR1 ENHRY, CDR2 SYGVKD. J lost 7 bases, V lost 11 bases, and 4 bases had no gene match. CDR3 nucleotides: TGTGCCGCCCGGGGGGGGAATGAGCAGTTCTTC. As protein: CAARGGNEQFF.

Notes on this clone: A read error may produce the germline difference seen at one junction end. The chain joins TRBV28 to TRBJ1-4; D gene ambiguous. Germline CDR1 MDHEN, CDR2 SYDVKM. The CDR3 has 15 amino acids. CDR3 nucleotides: TGTGCCAGCAGGTTATCCGGGGTCCAAAGCGAAAAACTGTTTTTT. Its protein is CASRLSGVQSEKLFF. Combining the CDR3 with reference TRBV28 and TRBJ1-4 gives the whole variable domain DVKVTQSSRYLVKRTGEKVFLECVQDMDHENMFWYRQDPGLGLRLIYFSYDVKMKEKGDIPEGYSVSREKKERFSLILESASTNQTSMYLCASRLSGVQSEKLFFGSGTQLSVL.

This clone was counted once. The chain recombines TRBV27 with TRBJ1-2, with no clear D. Germline V gene data show CDR1 as MNHEY and CDR2 as SMNVEV (reference sequence). This CDR3 is built from 14 residues. Trimming stripped 4 bases from V and 5 bases from J, with 14 bases between. The CDR3 loop reads CASSSGRGRYGYTF. The CDR3 bases are TGTGCCAGCAGTTCCGGACGGGGAAGATATGGCTACACCTTC.

The V gene is TRBV27, the J gene TRBJ1-5; D uncertain. The CDR3 extends over 14 amino acids. In germline, CDR1 is MNHEY, CDR2 SMNVEV (reference sequence). Trimming shortened V by 3 bases and J by 0 bases, and 6 bases separated the two germline ends. The CDR3 reads CASSFGYSNQPQHF. As DNA, the CDR3 is TGTGCCAGCAGTTTTGGATATAGCAATCAGCCCCAGCATTTT.

The chain recombines TRBV28 with TRBJ2-7; TRBD2 aligns across 13 bases. This CDR3 spans 14 amino acids. Germline CDR1 and CDR2: MDHEN and SYDVKM. The J segment lost 2 bases and the V segment lost 10 bases, leaving 5 bases of the junction unmatched. The DNA for the CDR3 is TGTGCCATCCGACTAGCGGGAGGCGCCTACGAGCAGTACTTC. This codes for CAIRLAGGAYEQYF.

In DNA form, the CDR3 reads TGTGCCAGCAGCACGGACAGGTCTTGGGGCTACACCTTC. Translation: CASSTDRSWGYTF. The rearrangement uses TRBV27 and TRBJ1-2; the match to TRBD1 covers 7 bases. The germline gives CDR1 MNHEY, CDR2 SMNVEV (reference sequence). J lost 8 bases, V lost 6 bases, and 9 bases had no gene match. CDR3 length equals 13 residues.

The chain joins TRBV5-1 to TRBJ2-1; 7 bases map to TRBD1. In germline, CDR1 is SGHRS, CDR2 YFSETQ. The V gene end was trimmed by 4 bases and the J gene end by 3 bases; junction bases not matched to a gene: 10. The CDR3 is 16 amino acids. CDR3 in amino acids: CASSGGTAGHYNEQFF. Written as DNA, the CDR3 is TGCGCCAGCAGCGGTGGGACAGCTGGACACTACAATGAGCAGTTCTTC.

This clone was recorded once. This chain joins TRBV20-1 and TRBJ2-7; D not resolved. Germline assignment: CDR1 DFQATT and CDR2 SNEGSKA (reference sequence). The CDR3 spans 11 residues. Deletions cut 3 bases from V and 4 bases from J, with 7 bases between. This CDR3 is CSASLVYEQYF. The CDR3 DNA is TGCAGTGCTAGTTTAGTTTACGAGCAGTACTTC.

The rearrangement joins TRBV18 to TRBJ1-1; perhaps TRBD1 as D (6 bases). This CDR3 has 13 amino acids. The V end was cut by 6 bases, the J end by 2 bases, with 10 bases between. Germline CDR1 and CDR2: KGHSH and LQKENI. The DNA for the CDR3 is TGTGCCAGCTCGTACAGGGTTAACACTGAAGCTTTCTTT. Amino acids: CASSYRVNTEAFF.

As concerns this clone: This sample includes further DNA sequences coding for the same CDR3. The chain combines TRBV9 with TRBJ2-3; D may be TRBD1 or TRBD2 (7 bases each). The CDR3 covers 17 residues. The V gene lost 2 bases and the J gene lost 1 base, with 17 bases spanning the gap. Germline values: CDR1 SGDLS, CDR2 YYNGEE. CDR3 in amino acids: CASSVGGRDRGTDTQYF. The DNA of the CDR3 is TGTGCCAGCAGCGTGGGGGGGCGGGACAGAGGCACAGATACGCAGTATTTT.